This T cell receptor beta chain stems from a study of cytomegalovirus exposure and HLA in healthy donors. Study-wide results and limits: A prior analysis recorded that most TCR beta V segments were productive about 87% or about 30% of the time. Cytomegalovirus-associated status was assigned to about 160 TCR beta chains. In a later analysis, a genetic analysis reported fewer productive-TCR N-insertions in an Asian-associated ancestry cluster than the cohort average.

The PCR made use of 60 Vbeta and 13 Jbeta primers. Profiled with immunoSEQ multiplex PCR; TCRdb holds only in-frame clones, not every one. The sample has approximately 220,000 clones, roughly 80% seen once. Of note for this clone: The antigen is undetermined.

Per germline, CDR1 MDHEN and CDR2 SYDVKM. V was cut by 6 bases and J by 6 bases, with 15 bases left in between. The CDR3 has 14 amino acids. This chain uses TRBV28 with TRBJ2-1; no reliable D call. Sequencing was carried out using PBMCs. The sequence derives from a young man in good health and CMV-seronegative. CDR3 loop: CASREHEPLNEQFF. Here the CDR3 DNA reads TGTGCCAGCAGGGAGCACGAACCTCTCAATGAGCAGTTCTTC.